The sequence of this TCR beta chain was determined in a study of blood T cell repertoires in COVID-19. Whole-study context: Sample material is recorded as cDNA or gDNA derived from T cells, B-cell-depleted T cells, or PBMCs.

Allocation to cohorts depended on clinical history reported by the participants. J was trimmed by 2 bases and V by 6 bases; bases with no gene match: 3. The CDR3 loop spans 14 amino acids. Looked up from germline, CDR1 is MNHEY and CDR2 is SVGAGI. Generated by immunoSEQ multiplex PCR, the TCRdb table keeps only in-frame clones and is missing some. The profile shows a few hundred thousand clones, around 89% of them singletons. This receptor was identified in a man aged 25-40 years who had been exposed to COVID-19. The chain combines TRBV6-5 with TRBJ2-1; 8 bases line up with TRBD2. Specimen: PBMCs or T cells enriched from blood (not recorded which). The DNA for the CDR3 is TGTGCCAGCAGAATTAGCGGGGCCTACAATGAGCAGTTCTTC. Protein sequence: CASRISGAYNEQFF.